One sample yielded the 27 T cell receptor beta chains listed below, sequenced in a study of blood T cell repertoires in COVID-19. Assay: immunoSEQ multiplex PCR; the TCRdb copy retains only in-frame clones and omits some. Of roughly 260,000 clones detected, roughly nine tenths appear once; the ten largest clones hold approximately 2.4%. The sample consisted of PBMCs or T cells enriched from blood (not recorded which). The receptors derive from a woman in her late teens or twenties who had recovered from COVID-19.

V and J are TRBV2 and TRBJ1-2, with D maybe TRBD1 (5 bases). The germline V and J ends were trimmed by 6 bases and 8 bases, with 19 bases remaining between them. CDR3 length: 14 amino acids. Germline assignment: CDR1 SNHLY and CDR2 FYNNEI. The CDR3 DNA is TGTGCCAGCAGCGCGGACTCCGCGGGGGACGGCTACACCTTC. It codes for CASSADSAGDGYTF.

This chain joins TRBV4-2 and TRBJ1-2; D is unclear. The germline V gene encodes CDR1 LGHNA and CDR2 YNFKEQ. This CDR3 region has 14 residues. With 0 bases removed from V and 3 bases from J, the gap between germline ends came to 8 bases. DNA for the CDR3: TGTGCCAGCAGCCAAGATGCGGAAGACTATGGCTACACCTTC. This sequence encodes CASSQDAEDYGYTF.

CDR3 residues: CASSQDRGAAQHF. CDR3 DNA sequence: TGCGCCAGCAGCCAAGATCGCGGGGCGGCCCAGCATTTT. The rearrangement links TRBV4-3 to TRBJ1-5; D might be TRBD1 (5 bases). This CDR3 has 13 amino acids. CDR1 is LGHNA and CDR2 is YSLEER in the germline V gene. The germline V and J ends were trimmed by 0 bases and 11 bases, with 11 bases remaining between them.

The chain is built from TRBV18 and TRBJ2-7; the match to TRBD2 covers 14 bases. With 4 bases clipped from V and 5 bases from J, the junction kept 7 bases outside the gene matches. The germline gives CDR1 KGHSH, CDR2 LQKENI. CDR3 size: 16 residues. The CDR3 region is CASSRTSGGLGNEQYF. The CDR3 DNA sequence: TGTGCCAGCTCACGGACTAGCGGGGGGCTTGGGAACGAGCAGTACTTC. The complete variable domain, with remaining parts taken from reference TRBV18 and TRBJ2-7, reads NAGVMQNPRHLVRRRGQEARLRCSPMKGHSHVYWYRQLPEEGLKFMVYLQKENIIDESGMPKERFSAEFPKEGPSILRIQQVVRGDSAAYFCASSRTSGGLGNEQYFGPGTRLTVT.

V usage is TRBV19 and J usage is TRBJ1-3; D is unclear. V lost 4 bases and J lost 0, with 13 bases in between. Germline CDR1 reads LNHDA; CDR2 reads SQIVND (reference sequence). This CDR3 contains 16 residues. The CDR3 nucleotides read TGTGCCAGTAGTAGCCGGGCCGGAGGCTCTGGAAACACCATATATTTT. Encoded protein: CASSSRAGGSGNTIYF. The full variable domain, with the rest looked up from reference TRBV19 and TRBJ1-3, is DGGITQSPKYLFRKEGQNVTLSCEQNLNHDAMYWYRQDPGQGLRLIYYSQIVNDFQKGDIAEGYSVSREKKESFPLTVTSAQKNPTAFYLCASSSRAGGSGNTIYFGEGSWLTVV.

The CDR3 sequence: CASSFNRATEAFF. The CDR3 bases are TGCGCCAGCAGCTTCAACAGGGCCACTGAAGCTTTCTTT. The chain uses TRBV5-1 and TRBJ1-1; D is possibly TRBD1 (6 bases). Germline assignment: CDR1 SGHRS and CDR2 YFSETQ. This CDR3 region has 13 residues. V lost 2 bases and J 4 bases, leaving 9 bases between the germline ends.

The chain links TRBV6-4 to TRBJ2-7, with a weak D call TRBD1 (6 bases). Germline V gene data show CDR1 as MRHNA and CDR2 as SNTAGT. The length of the CDR3 is 16 residues. With 1 base removed from V and 5 bases from J, the gap between germline ends came to 18 bases. The CDR3 sequence is CASSDCRPDRANEQYF. For the CDR3, the DNA is TGTGCCAGCAGTGACTGCAGACCGGACAGAGCTAACGAGCAGTACTTC.

The V call is TRBV9, the J call TRBJ2-2; D call uncertain. Germline-derived CDR1 and CDR2 are SGDLS and YYNGEE. V lost 2 bases, J lost 1 base, and 9 bases lay in between. The CDR3 sequence is 15 residues long. CDR3 coding DNA: TGTGCCAGCAGCGTCAGGCAGGAGAACACCGGGGAGCTGTTTTTT. Translation: CASSVRQENTGELFF.

In DNA form, the CDR3 reads TGTGCCAGCAGTCCCCCCATTTACGAGCAGTACTTC. This encodes CASSPPIYEQYF. The J gene is TRBJ2-7, the V gene TRBV28; no reliable D call. CDR3 length: 12 residues. Germline-derived CDR1 and CDR2 are MDHEN and SYDVKM. V lost 5 bases and J lost 4, with 9 bases in between.

The V call is TRBV5-4, the J call TRBJ1-1, with 9 positions matching TRBD1. V lost 4 bases and J lost 1; bases outside the gene matches: 5. CDR3 length: 15 residues. Per the germline V gene, CDR1 is SGHNT and CDR2 is YYREEE (reference sequence). The DNA for the CDR3 is TGTGCCAGCAGCCATCCGGACAGGGGGAACACTGAAGCTTTCTTT. Translating gives CASSHPDRGNTEAFF.

This chain connects TRBV11-2 to TRBJ2-7; no reliable D call. There are 18 residues in the CDR3. Trimming removed 5 bases from V and 0 bases from J, with 23 bases in between. Germline lookup yields CDR1 SGHAT and CDR2 FQNNGV. CDR3 coding DNA: TGTGCCAGCAGCCCCTCCGTGATGCGGTGGGTCCCCTCCTACGAGCAGTACTTC. It yields the protein CASSPSVMRWVPSYEQYF.

The chain uses TRBV29-1 and TRBJ1-5, with TRBD1 as a possible D gene (6 bases). Between the trimmed V and J ends, which lost 7 bases and 4 bases, there was a span of 11 bases. Germline CDR1 reads SQVTM; CDR2 reads ANQGSEA. The CDR3 has 12 amino acids. The DNA of the CDR3 is TGCAGCGCCGGACAGATGAATCAGCCCCAGCATTTT. Its translation is CSAGQMNQPQHF.

To note about this clone: Different DNA sequences within this sample yield the same CDR3. The V gene is TRBV4-1, the J gene TRBJ2-3; D is unresolved. CDR3 length: 14 residues. The germline V and J ends were trimmed by 1 base and 1 base, with 6 bases remaining between them. Germline V gene data show CDR1 as MGHRA and CDR2 as YSYEKL. In nucleotides, the CDR3 is TGCGCCAGCAGCCAAGTGAGTGGCACAGATACGCAGTATTTT. The encoded protein is CASSQVSGTDTQYF.

The chain is built from TRBV2 and TRBJ2-6, with D maybe TRBD1 (6 bases). The CDR3 runs to 15 residues. V lost 9 bases to trimming and J lost 2 bases, with 14 bases between them. The germline gives CDR1 SNHLY, CDR2 FYNNEI. The CDR3 sequence is CARAGTNPGANVLTF. CDR3 DNA: TGTGCCAGGGCCGGGACAAATCCTGGGGCCAACGTCCTGACTTTC.

This clone was detected only a few times. The V and J genes are TRBV7-9 and TRBJ2-2; D perhaps matches TRBD2 (5 bases). Germline lookup yields CDR1 SEHNR and CDR2 FQNEAQ (reference sequence). The V and J ends lost 5 bases and 7 bases respectively, with 8 bases between them. The CDR3 consists of 12 residues. CDR3 sequence: CASSEGNGELFF. CDR3 nucleotides: TGTGCCAGCAGCGAGGGAAACGGGGAGCTGTTTTTT.

This chain links TRBV7-3 with TRBJ2-1; D gene unclear. This CDR3 spans 13 amino acids. CDR1 and CDR2 (germline): SGHTA, FQGTGA. Trimming took off 5 bases at V and 10 bases at J, with 15 bases between the two ends. The CDR3 DNA reads as TGTGCCAGCAGCCCGGCTGCGGTCGGGGAGCAGTTCTTC. Translating it yields CASSPAAVGEQFF. Full variable domain (outside the CDR3, taken from reference TRBV7-3 and TRBJ2-1): GAGVSQTPSNKVTEKGKYVELRCDPISGHTALYWYRQSLGQGPEFLIYFQGTGAADDSGLPNDRFFAVRPEGSVSTLKIQRTERGDSAVYLCASSPAAVGEQFFGPGTRLTVL.

The CDR3 DNA follows: TGTGCCAGCAGTCACAGACTAGCGGGGGGGTGGGAGCAGTTCTTC. It yields the protein CASSHRLAGGWEQFF. The genes are TRBV27 and TRBJ2-1; 14 bases line up with TRBD2. The germline V gene encodes CDR1 MNHEY and CDR2 SMNVEV (reference sequence). The V and J ends lost 5 bases and 10 bases, in that order; junction bases with no gene match: 7. The CDR3 extends over 15 amino acids.

This chain uses TRBV5-1 with TRBJ1-4; 7 nucleotides align to TRBD1. The CDR3 extends over 15 amino acids. Germline lookup yields CDR1 SGHRS and CDR2 YFSETQ. Germline trimming cut 4 bases from V and 7 bases from J; bases unmatched to any gene: 10. DNA of the CDR3: TGCGCCAGCAGCGTCCTACAGGGGTCAAGTGAAAAACTGTTTTTT. It is translated as CASSVLQGSSEKLFF.

The chain employs TRBV28 and TRBJ2-7; 8 bases are shared with TRBD1. The germline CDR1 and CDR2 sequences are MDHEN and SYDVKM. CDR3 length: 15 residues. With V trimmed by 3 bases and J by 1 base, 5 bases remained unmatched. CDR3 sequence (DNA): TGTGCCAGCAGTTTCCCCGGGGACAGGTCCTACGAGCAGTACTTC. Translating it yields CASSFPGDRSYEQYF. The full variable domain, with the rest looked up from reference TRBV28 and TRBJ2-7, is DVKVTQSSRYLVKRTGEKVFLECVQDMDHENMFWYRQDPGLGLRLIYFSYDVKMKEKGDIPEGYSVSREKKERFSLILESASTNQTSMYLCASSFPGDRSYEQYFGPGTRLTVT.

The chain carries TRBV28 and TRBJ2-7, with D perhaps matching TRBD1 (6 bases). The CDR3 length is 13 residues. Germline CDR1 and CDR2: MDHEN and SYDVKM. The V end was cut by 5 bases, the J end by 0 bases, with 8 bases between. CDR3 bases: TGTGCCAGCAGTGGGGGCTTCTCCTACGAGCAGTACTTC. It encodes CASSGGFSYEQYF. The full variable domain, with the rest looked up from reference TRBV28 and TRBJ2-7, is DVKVTQSSRYLVKRTGEKVFLECVQDMDHENMFWYRQDPGLGLRLIYFSYDVKMKEKGDIPEGYSVSREKKERFSLILESASTNQTSMYLCASSGGFSYEQYFGPGTRLTVT.

V usage is TRBV11-2 and J usage is TRBJ2-5; no reliable D call. In germline, CDR1 is SGHAT, CDR2 FQNNGV. Trimming took off 5 bases at V and 4 bases at J, with 8 bases between the two ends. There are 12 residues in the CDR3. CDR3 protein: CASSRGLETQYF. Written as DNA, the CDR3 is TGTGCCAGCAGCCGTGGCTTAGAGACCCAGTACTTC.

The V call is TRBV6-5, the J call TRBJ1-1, with unresolved D. With 7 bases removed from V and 5 bases from J, the gap between germline ends came to 17 bases. This CDR3 comprises 14 residues. Looked up from germline, CDR1 is MNHEY and CDR2 is SVGAGI. The CDR3 is CASNQREERTEAFF. The CDR3 region has the DNA TGTGCCAGCAATCAAAGGGAGGAGAGGACTGAAGCTTTCTTT.

This sequence joins TRBV7-8 and TRBJ2-4; TRBD2 matches 12 bases. The ends lost 4 bases at V and 2 bases at J; junction bases unmatched: 15. The CDR3 loop spans 20 amino acids. Germline V gene lookup returns CDR1 SGHVS and CDR2 FQNEAQ. CDR3 coding DNA: TGTGCCAGCAGCTCCACTTATGAGCTAGCGGGGGGGAGAACCAAAAACATTCAGTACTTC. It translates to CASSSTYELAGGRTKNIQYF.

CDR3 protein: CAWVSGVGSETQYF. For the CDR3, the DNA is TGTGCCTGGGTTTCTGGAGTTGGATCGGAGACCCAGTACTTC. This rearrangement joins TRBV30 to TRBJ2-5; no reliable D call. Trimming shortened V by 5 bases and J by 5 bases, and 18 bases separated the two germline ends. Germline values: CDR1 GTSNPN, CDR2 SVGIG (reference sequence). The CDR3 consists of 14 residues.

This chain links TRBV2 with TRBJ2-1, with 12 bases that match TRBD2. The CDR3 consists of 20 residues. CDR1 is SNHLY, CDR2 FYNNEI, per germline. V dropped 1 base and J dropped 6; count of bases not matched to a gene: 16. Here the CDR3 reads CASSEVRLAGDYWLCNEQFF. The CDR3 DNA is TGTGCCAGCAGTGAAGTCCGACTAGCGGGAGATTACTGGTTGTGCAATGAGCAGTTCTTC.

The gene calls are TRBV29-1 and TRBJ1-1, with D unclear. Per germline, CDR1 SQVTM and CDR2 ANQGSEA. The CDR3 is 11 residues long. V was cut by 6 bases and J by 3 bases, with 8 bases left in between. CDR3 sequence: CSVNGDTEAFF. Written as DNA, the CDR3 is TGCAGCGTCAACGGGGACACTGAAGCTTTCTTT.

The rearrangement uses TRBV7-8 and TRBJ2-3, with TRBD2 as a possible D gene (5 bases). CDR1 and CDR2 from the germline V gene are SGHVS and FQNEAQ. V gave up 3 bases and J gave up 5 bases, with 9 bases separating them. This CDR3 comprises 13 residues. This CDR3 is CASSFVAGDTQYF. The CDR3 bases are TGTGCCAGCAGCTTTGTCGCGGGAGATACGCAGTATTTT. The full variable domain, completed using reference TRBV7-8 and TRBJ2-3, is GAGVSQSPRYKVAKRGQDVALRCDPISGHVSLFWYQQALGQGPEFLTYFQNEAQLDKSGLPSDRFFAERPEGSVSTLKIQRTQQEDSAVYLCASSFVAGDTQYFGPGTRLTVL.